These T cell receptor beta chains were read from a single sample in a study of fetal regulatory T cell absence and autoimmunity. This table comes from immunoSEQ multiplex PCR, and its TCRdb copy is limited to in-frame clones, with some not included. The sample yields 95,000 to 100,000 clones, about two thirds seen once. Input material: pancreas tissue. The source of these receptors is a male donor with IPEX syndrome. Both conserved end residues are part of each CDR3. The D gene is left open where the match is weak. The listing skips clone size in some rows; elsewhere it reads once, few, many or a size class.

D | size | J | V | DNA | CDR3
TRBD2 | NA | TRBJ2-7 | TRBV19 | TGTGCCAGTAGCATCGGCGAGCGGGGGTATTACTACGAGCAGTACTTC | CASSIGERGYYYEQYF
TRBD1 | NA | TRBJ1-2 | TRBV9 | TGTGCCAGCAGCGCCCGACAGGGGGCGTCTTCGTCTGGCTACACCTTC | CASSARQGASSSGYTF
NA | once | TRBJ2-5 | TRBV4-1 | TGCGCCAGCAGCCAAGGCGGGGCCGGGGAGACCCAGTACTTC | CASSQGGAGETQYF
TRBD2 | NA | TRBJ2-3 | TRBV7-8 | TGTGCCAGCAGCTCGGGACTAGCGGGGGCAGATACGCAGTATTTT | CASSSGLAGADTQYF
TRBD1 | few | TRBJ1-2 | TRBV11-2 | TGTGCCAGCAGCCCGGACAGGGCACACTATGGCTACACCTTC | CASSPDRAHYGYTF
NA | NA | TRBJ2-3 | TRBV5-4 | TGTGCCAGCACAGGGGGGCCAGAAGATACGCAGTATTTT | CASTGGPEDTQYF
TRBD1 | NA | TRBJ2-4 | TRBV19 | TGTGCCACCTCCAACCGGGACAGGTCTGGGCAGTACTTC | CATSNRDRSGQYF
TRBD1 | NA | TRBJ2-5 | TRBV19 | TGTGCCATCCCCCCCTGCGGGACAGGGCGTCAAGAGACCCAGTACTTC | CAIPPCGTGRQETQYF
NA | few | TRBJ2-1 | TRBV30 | TGTGCCTGGAGTATAGGACAATACAATGAGCAGTTCTTC | CAWSIGQYNEQFF
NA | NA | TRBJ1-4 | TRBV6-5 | TGTGCCAGCAGTTGGGTGGGGCAGGGGCGAGAAAAACTGTTTTTT | CASSWVGQGREKLFF
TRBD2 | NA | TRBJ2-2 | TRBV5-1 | TGCGCCAGCAGCGCAGGGGTAGCGGGAGATCCGGGCGGGGAGCTGTTTTTT | CASSAGVAGDPGGELFF
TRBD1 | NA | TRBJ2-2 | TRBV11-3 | TGTGCCAGCAGCTTAGGGACAGGGGCCGGGGAGCTGTTTTTT | CASSLGTGAGELFF
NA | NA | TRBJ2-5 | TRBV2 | TGTGCCAGCACGCTGGGGGAGACCCAGTACTTC | CASTLGETQYF
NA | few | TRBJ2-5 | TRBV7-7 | TGTGCCAGCAGCTTATACCCGAGGAGAGGCCAAGAGACCCAGTACTTC | CASSLYPRRGQETQYF
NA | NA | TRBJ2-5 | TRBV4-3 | TGCGCCAGCAGCCAAGATTCAGTGGGGGAGACCCAGTACTTC | CASSQDSVGETQYF
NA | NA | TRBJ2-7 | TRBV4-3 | TGCGCCAGTATGGCCTCGGACGAGCAGTACTTC | CASMASDEQYF
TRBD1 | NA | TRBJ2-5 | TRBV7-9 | TGTGCCAGCAGCCTAATGTCCCCAACAGGGGGATGGGAGACCCAGTACTTC | CASSLMSPTGGWETQYF
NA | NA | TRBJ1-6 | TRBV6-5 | TGTGCCAGCAGTTCAGGACCCCGCTATAATTCACCCCTCCACTTT | CASSSGPRYNSPLHF
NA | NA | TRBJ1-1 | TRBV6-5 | TGTGCCACCCTAGGGTACGCCATGAACACTGAAGCTTTCTTT | CATLGYAMNTEAFF
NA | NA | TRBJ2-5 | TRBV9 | TGTGCCAGCAGCGTAGCGGGAGAGACCCAGTACTTC | CASSVAGETQYF
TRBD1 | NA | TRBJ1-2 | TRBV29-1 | TGCAGCGTTGAGACAGGGAGCAACTATGGCTACACCTTC | CSVETGSNYGYTF
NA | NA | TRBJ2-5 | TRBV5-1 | TGCGCCAGCAGCCGACAGCTATACCAAGAGACCCAGTACTTC | CASSRQLYQETQYF
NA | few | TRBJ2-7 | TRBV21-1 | TGTGCCAGCAGCGAACGGACTAGCGGGGTGGACGAGCAGTACTTC | CASSERTSGVDEQYF
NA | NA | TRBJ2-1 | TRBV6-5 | TGTGCCAGCAGCACCCCGCACAATGAGCAGTTCTTC | CASSTPHNEQFF
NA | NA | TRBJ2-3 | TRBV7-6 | TGTGCCAGCAGCTTATGGGACGGCCCAGGGGATACGCAGTATTTT | CASSLWDGPGDTQYF